What follows are 19 T cell receptor beta chains derived from one specimen sequenced in a study of tumor-infiltrating lymphocytes in primary liver carcinoma. TCR beta cDNA came from around 500 ng total RNA, primed with a constant-region primer. ARM-PCR was slightly modified, and three nested multiplex PCR rounds with it gave rise to the TCR beta libraries. Researchers ran the first two PCR rounds for roughly 11 cycles each with TRBV1-TRBV30 forward primers and a C-beta reverse primer. A single record per CDR3 protein comes from TCRdb applying MiXCR to the multiplex PCR reads. The table includes some 180,000 distinct CDR3 sequences, less than 65% detected once. Both blood RNA, taken from unsorted whole blood, and germline DNA were extracted. The sequencing input was peripheral blood. The receptors come from a man in his forties with primary liver carcinoma and hepatitis B virus infection.

A word on this clonotype: Compared with germline, one end of the junction differs, possibly owing to a read error. This chain joins TRBV11-2 and TRBJ2-5; TRBD1 matches 7 bases. CDR1 and CDR2 from the germline V gene are SGHAT and FQNNGV. This CDR3 spans 15 amino acids. The CDR3 here is CPSSRTQGQWETQYF. CDR3 DNA: TGTCCCAGCAGCCGAACCCAGGGACAGTGGGAGACCCAGTACTTC.

Worth noting for this clonotype: This sequence may be a read error, since a much larger clone differs from it by one base. V gene TRBV11-3 combines with J gene TRBJ1-6, with D possibly being TRBD1 (5 bases). V was pared by 5 bases and J by 5 bases, with 7 bases between. The V gene's germline CDR1 is SGHNT and CDR2 YENEEA. The CDR3 totals 13 residues. CDR3 amino acids: CASSRGHNSPLHF. CDR3 bases: TGTGCCAGCAGCAGGGGCCATAATTCACCCCTCCACTTT.

The chain combines TRBV20-1 with TRBJ1-1; D gene ambiguous. The V end lost 7 bases, the J end lost 3 bases, and 9 bases lay between the germline ends. Germline CDR1 is DFQATT and CDR2 is SNEGSKA (reference sequence). CDR3 length: 11 amino acids. The CDR3: CSVNGDTEAFF. As DNA, the CDR3 is TGCAGTGTCAATGGCGACACTGAAGCTTTCTTT.

The chain joins TRBV10-2 to TRBJ2-7; D not resolved. V lost 8 bases, J lost 10 bases, and 9 bases lay in between. The CDR3 is 9 residues long. Germline CDR1 and CDR2: WSHSY and SAAADI. Here the CDR3 reads CASGMGQYF. CDR3 DNA: TGCGCCAGCGGGATGGGCCAGTACTTC.

As to this clonotype: One end of the junction does not line up with germline, which may come from a read error. The genes are TRBV11-3 and TRBJ2-3; TRBD1 is a possible D gene (6 bases). CDR1 SGHNT and CDR2 YENEEA come from the germline V gene. The CDR3 is made up of 14 amino acids. CDR3 nucleotides: TGTACCAGCAGCTTCAGGGGAAGGACAGACACGCAGTATTTT. Its translation: CTSSFRGRTDTQYF.

This clonotype was counted once. The junction shows a germline mismatch at one end, possibly a read error. J is TRBJ2-7 and V is TRBV11-2; D assignment may be TRBD1 or TRBD2 (5 bases each). The CDR3 has 16 residues. The germline CDR1 and CDR2 sequences are SGHAT and FQNNGV. In nucleotides, the CDR3 is TGCGCCAGCAGCCTGCCGGGGCAGATAGACTCCTACGAGCAGTACTTC. It encodes CASSLPGQIDSYEQYF.

This clonotype was counted once. The chain joins TRBV12-3 or TRBV12-4 to TRBJ2-5, with D unclear. Trimming shortened V by 11 bases and J by 5 bases, and 18 bases separated the two germline ends. CDR3 length: 13 residues. CDR3 DNA: TGTGCCTGCACCGCGAGGAGTGGGGAGACCCAGTACTTC. Its translation: CACTARSGETQYF.

This chain uses TRBV30 with TRBJ2-3, with 11 bases that match TRBD2. From germline, CDR1 is GTSNPN and CDR2 SVGIG (reference sequence). With V trimmed by 7 bases and J by 2 bases, 8 bases remained unmatched. The CDR3 contains 15 residues. In DNA form, the CDR3 reads TGTGCCTCCCGGACTAGCGGGCTCCACACAGATACGCAGTATTTT. Amino acid sequence: CASRTSGLHTDTQYF.

V gene TRBV10-2 combines with J gene TRBJ1-5; no clear D. V dropped 3 bases and J dropped 7 bases, with 10 bases sitting between them. Germline V CDR1 and CDR2: WSHSY, SAAADI. CDR3 length equals 13 residues. CDR3 region: CASSDWVGQPQHF. The CDR3 bases are TGCGCCAGCAGTGATTGGGTTGGACAGCCCCAGCATTTT.

As concerns this clonotype: One end of the junction is discordant with germline, which a read error may explain. CDR3 nucleotides: TGTGCCAGCAGTCCGAGACAGGGGAAAGAGGCCCAGTACTTC. The encoded protein is CASSPRQGKEAQYF. The rearrangement links TRBV12-3 or TRBV12-4 to TRBJ2-5, with 8 bases fitting TRBD1. The length of the CDR3 is 14 residues.

Of note for this clonotype: A much larger clonotype is one base distant, so this may be a read error. The rearrangement uses TRBV11-2 and TRBJ2-3; a possible D gene is TRBD2 (6 bases). In germline, CDR1 is SGHAT, CDR2 FQNNGV. Trimming pared 3 bases from V and 3 bases from J, leaving 19 bases between. This CDR3 has 17 residues. In DNA form, the CDR3 reads TGTGCCAGCAGCTTCGGCGGGACTTCGATCAGGACAGATACGCAGTATTTT. Amino acids: CASSFGGTSIRTDTQYF.

Comment on this clonotype: Without the conserved terminal phenylalanine or tryptophan, this CDR3 likely stems from a read error. This chain connects TRBV4-1 to TRBJ2-2; no firm D call. Germline loops: CDR1 MGHRA, CDR2 YSYEKL. The V and J ends lost 6 bases and 8 bases respectively, with 7 bases between them. This CDR3 is built from 11 residues. In DNA, the CDR3 is TGCGCCAGCAGAAGTGGAGGGGAGCTGTTTTCT. Amino acid sequence: CASRSGGELFS.

This clonotype was seen only a few times. The chain is built from TRBV2 and TRBJ2-7; D may correspond to TRBD1 or TRBD2 (5 bases each). The germline CDR1 and CDR2 sequences are SNHLY and FYNNEI. This CDR3 is 15 amino acids long. With 3 bases removed from V and 0 bases from J, the gap between germline ends came to 12 bases. The CDR3 DNA follows: TGTGCCAGCAGTGAGGGTCGGGGCTCCTCCTACGAGCAGTACTTC. Its protein is CASSEGRGSSYEQYF.

The V call is TRBV10-3, the J call TRBJ2-2; D perhaps matches TRBD1 (5 bases). This CDR3 region has 15 residues. Germline CDR1 is ENHRY and CDR2 is SYGVKD. V lost 6 bases, J lost 5 bases, and 16 bases lay in between. The CDR3 is CAIREGASRTGELFF. The CDR3, as DNA: TGTGCCATCAGGGAAGGGGCATCTCGGACCGGGGAGCTGTTTTTT.

The chain has TRBV7-9 and TRBJ1-1; D possibly corresponds to TRBD1 (5 bases). CDR1 SEHNR and CDR2 FQNEAQ come from the germline V gene (reference sequence). CDR3 length equals 15 residues. V lost 3 bases, J lost 0 bases, and 11 bases lay in between. CDR3 sequence: CASSFDSLVNTEAFF. In DNA form, the CDR3 reads TGTGCCAGCAGCTTCGACAGTCTAGTGAACACTGAAGCTTTCTTT.

The chain has TRBV6-2 or TRBV6-3 and TRBJ2-2, with 14 nucleotides matching TRBD2. Unmatched junction bases numbered 8, after V lost 2 bases and J lost 0 bases. Germline V CDR1 and CDR2: MNHEY, SVGEGT. The CDR3 consists of 20 residues. The chain's CDR3 is CASSYPGGLAGAPNTGELFF. CDR3 in DNA: TGTGCCAGCAGTTACCCGGGGGGACTAGCGGGAGCCCCGAACACCGGGGAGCTGTTTTTT.

The genes are TRBV14 and TRBJ2-1, with 13 bases fitting TRBD2. TRBJ2-7 matches the DNA end more closely, so the J call is doubtful. Germline-derived CDR1 and CDR2 are SGHDN and FVKESK. The length of the CDR3 is 18 residues. CDR3 amino acids: CASSPGLAGDLFSDEQYF. The CDR3 DNA is TGTGCCAGCAGCCCCGGACTAGCGGGAGATCTTTTTAGCGATGAGCAGTACTTC.

Ten or more counts support this clonotype. The chain joins TRBV11-2 to TRBJ2-2; 8 positions match TRBD2. The V segment lost 1 base and the J segment 3 bases; nucleotides outside the gene matches: 4. The CDR3 spans 16 residues. CDR1 and CDR2 from the germline V gene are SGHAT and FQNNGV. The CDR3, as DNA: TGTGCCAGCAGCTTAGCGGCACTAGCGGACACCGGGGAGCTGTTTTTT. This encodes CASSLAALADTGELFF. Full variable domain (remainder filled in from reference TRBV11-2 and TRBJ2-2): EAGVAQSPRYKIIEKRQSVAFWCNPISGHATLYWYQQILGQGPKLLIQFQNNGVVDDSQLPKDRFSAERLKGVDSTLKIQPAKLEDSAVYLCASSLAALADTGELFFGEGSRLTVL.

With regard to this clonotype: A junction boundary mismatches the germline segment, possibly from a read error. V and J are TRBV6-1 and TRBJ1-1, with D hard to call. Germline CDR1 MNHNS, CDR2 SASEGT. The CDR3 is 13 amino acids. The CDR3 sequence is CANSESREAEAFF. DNA for the CDR3: TGTGCCAACAGTGAAAGTAGGGAGGCTGAAGCTTTCTTT.